This TCR beta chain was identified during a study of blood T cell repertoires in COVID-19. Looking at the study overall: T cells, B-cell-depleted T cells, or PBMCs provided the cDNA or gDNA that served as material.

CDR1 MNHEY and CDR2 SMNVEV come from the germline V gene (reference sequence). The germline V and J ends were trimmed by 6 bases and 5 bases, with 18 bases remaining between them. CDR3 size: 15 residues. Authors' methods: Amplified reference gene primers provided the basis for estimating nucleated cell counts. Sequencing was performed with immunoSEQ multiplex PCR; in TCRdb, only in-frame clones are kept and a portion is missing. D and trimming come from the DNA, and the V and J calls and clone size come from that table. Seen here are about 220,000 clones, about 90% observed once, and the top ten hold roughly 15%.

Sequencing input: PBMCs or T cells enriched from blood (not recorded which). The J gene is TRBJ2-3, the V gene TRBV27; possibly TRBD2 for D (6 bases). The sequence was obtained from a woman aged 45-65 years with acute COVID-19. The DNA for the CDR3 is TGTGCCAGCAGAGACACCCCGGCGGGGAGAGATACGCAGTATTTT. This gives the protein CASRDTPAGRDTQYF.